These T cell receptor beta chains were read from a single sample in a study of T cell repertoires in cytomegalovirus infection. TCRdb independently ran MiXCR on the reads; one entry per CDR3 protein. The sample carries over 150,000 distinct CDR3 sequences, approximately 15% recorded once. The sample comprised PBMCs. These receptors were obtained from a human donor in good health (CMV status not recorded). Some clones in this sample may be carry-over from other donors' samples. Both conserved end residues are part of each CDR3. Fields, in order: clone size, D gene, J gene, V gene, CDR3 DNA, CDR3 protein. A D gene is named only where the DNA matches it firmly. For some rows the clone size is stated as once, few or many, or as a class when expanded; others skip it.

many,TRBD2,TRBJ2-1,TRBV11-2,TGTGCCAGCAGCTTTTCCTTACTAGCGGGACATCATGAGCAGTTCTTC,CASSFSLLAGHHEQFF
many,TRBD2,TRBJ2-5,TRBV7-2,TGTGCCAGCAGCCCCCGCCTAGCGGGGAAAGAGACCCAGTACTTC,CASSPRLAGKETQYF
.,.,TRBJ1-5,TRBV28,TGTGCCATCCACGGGCGACGGAATCAGCCCCAGCATTTT,CAIHGRRNQPQHF
.,TRBD1,TRBJ2-3,TRBV18,TGTGCCAGCTCACCACTCGGGACAGGAGAAAAGGGCACAGATACGCAGTATTTT,CASSPLGTGEKGTDTQYF
.,TRBD1,TRBJ2-7,TRBV27,TGTGCCAGCAGGCCAGGCCCGACAGGGGCCCACGAGCAGTACTTC,CASRPGPTGAHEQYF
many,.,TRBJ2-7,TRBV6-2/TRBV6-3,TGTGCCAGCAGTTACCCAGGGGCCGTCTACGAGCAGTACTTC,CASSYPGAVYEQYF
many,TRBD2,TRBJ2-5,TRBV10-3,TGTGCCATCAGTGATGGGGCTCTAGCGGGACGACAAGAGACCCAGTACTTC,CAISDGALAGRQETQYF
many,.,TRBJ1-5,TRBV7-8,TGTGCCAGCAGCTTAGGGCAGGGTGATCAGCCCCAGCATTTT,CASSLGQGDQPQHF
few,.,TRBJ2-7,TRBV7-9,TGTGCCAGCAGCTACCAGACAGGAAACGAGCAGTACTTC,CASSYQTGNEQYF
few,.,TRBJ1-3,TRBV6-2/TRBV6-3,TGTGCCAGCAGACGCGGGGGCGGTTACGGAAACACCATATATTTT,CASRRGGGYGNTIYF
few,.,TRBJ1-4,TRBV27,TGTGCCAGCAGTTCCTACCCCCAAGGGATTAATGAAAAACTGTTTTTT,CASSSYPQGINEKLFF
many,.,TRBJ2-3,TRBV7-2,TGTGCCAGCAGCTCCCTCGGAACAGATACGCAGTATTTT,CASSSLGTDTQYF
.,.,TRBJ1-6,TRBV20-1,TGCAGTGCTATCGGTATGACGTCGAGCTCCTATAATTCACCCCTCCACTTT,CSAIGMTSSSYNSPLHF
.,.,TRBJ1-1,TRBV29-1,TGCAGCGTTGGTACCGCCGTGGAGGGAACTGAAGCTTTCTTT,CSVGTAVEGTEAFF
.,.,TRBJ1-2,TRBV10-3,TGTGCCATCAGTGAGTCAGGGGGCTATGGCTACACCTTC,CAISESGGYGYTF
many,TRBD2,TRBJ2-3,TRBV6-5,TGTGCCAGCAACCCTCCCGGACTAGCGGGCTTAGATACGCAGTATTTT,CASNPPGLAGLDTQYF
.,TRBD2,TRBJ2-7,TRBV20-1,TGCAGTGCTAGAGATAAGAGCGGGAGGAACCGTGACGAGCAGTACTTC,CSARDKSGRNRDEQYF
few,TRBD1,TRBJ2-3,TRBV19,TGTGCCAGTAGTATAGGGGGACAGTCCACAGATACGCAGTATTTT,CASSIGGQSTDTQYF
few,TRBD1,TRBJ2-3,TRBV19,TGTGCCAGTAGTCTACTGGGACAGGGGGCCACAGATACGCAGTATTTT,CASSLLGQGATDTQYF
many,.,TRBJ1-3,TRBV6-6,TGTGCCACGGACAGTTCCTTACACTCTGGAAACACCATATATTTT,CATDSSLHSGNTIYF
.,.,TRBJ1-5,TRBV20-1,TGCAGTGCTAGGAAAAGTCCAAGCAATCAGCCCCAGCATTTT,CSARKSPSNQPQHF
.,TRBD1,TRBJ1-1,TRBV12-3/TRBV12-4,TGTGCCAGCAGTTTACTTCCAGGGGGCACTGAAGCTTTCTTT,CASSLLPGGTEAFF
many,.,TRBJ2-1,TRBV7-2,TGTGCCAGCAGCTTACGAGGACCAACGGGATACAATGAGCAGTTCTTC,CASSLRGPTGYNEQFF
many,.,TRBJ2-7,TRBV5-6,TGTGCCAGCAGTCTAAAGCCCGGATACGAGCAGTACTTC,CASSLKPGYEQYF
few,.,TRBJ2-7,TRBV11-1,TGTGCCAGCAGCTTAGGGCGGCAGTTCTACGAGCAGTACTTC,CASSLGRQFYEQYF
many,.,TRBJ1-1,TRBV6-2/TRBV6-3,TGTGCCAGCAGCCGGGATCCTGTTACTGAAGCTTTCTTT,CASSRDPVTEAFF
few,.,TRBJ2-2,TRBV20-1,TGCAGTGCTAGAGAGGACAGTTTCACCGGGGAGCTGTTTTTT,CSAREDSFTGELFF
.,TRBD1,TRBJ2-1,TRBV19,TGTGCCAGTAGTACTCAAAGAGGGACAGATCAGTTCTTC,CASSTQRGTDQFF
.,.,TRBJ2-6,TRBV14,TGTGCCAGCAGCCCGACAGGCCTCTCTGGGGCCAACGTCCTGACTTTC,CASSPTGLSGANVLTF
few,.,TRBJ1-5,TRBV2,TGTGCCAGCAGTGATCAGGGACCTAATCAGCCCCAGCATTTT,CASSDQGPNQPQHF
once,TRBD2,TRBJ2-1,TRBV11-1,TGTGCCAGCAGCTTAGGACGGACTAGCGGAAATGAGCAGTTCTTC,CASSLGRTSGNEQFF
few,.,TRBJ2-1,TRBV7-6,TGTGCCAGCAGCTTAGATGAGGGGGGCGGAGAGTTCTTC,CASSLDEGGGEFF
.,.,TRBJ1-5,TRBV24-1,TGTGCCACCAGTGAGAAAGGACGGAGCAATCAGCCCCAGCATTTT,CATSEKGRSNQPQHF
many,TRBD1,TRBJ1-1,TRBV7-6,TGTGCCAGCAGCTTAACAATTGGCAGGGGGCACAGGAACACTGAAGCTTTCTTT,CASSLTIGRGHRNTEAFF
many,TRBD1,TRBJ1-5,TRBV7-8,TGTGCCAGCAGCTTGCACCGGGACAGGGGGTTTCAGCCCCAGCATTTT,CASSLHRDRGFQPQHF
few,.,TRBJ1-6,TRBV2,TGTGCCAGCAGTGAGGCGACGATCTATAATTCACCCCTCCACTTT,CASSEATIYNSPLHF
many,.,TRBJ1-4,TRBV28,TGTGCCAGCAGTACCCCCGGGAGGTATGAAAAACTGTTTTTT,CASSTPGRYEKLFF
many,.,TRBJ1-2,TRBV12-5,TGTGCTAGTGGTTTGGGGGGACCCTATGGCTACACCTTC,CASGLGGPYGYTF
many,.,TRBJ1-1,TRBV19,TGTGCCAGTAAAAAACGCCCAGGGCCTGAAGCTTTCTTT,CASKKRPGPEAFF
many,TRBD1,TRBJ1-1,TRBV6-1,TGTGCCAGCAGTTCCTTGGGGACAGGGGGCGTCAGCACTGAAGCTTTCTTT,CASSSLGTGGVSTEAFF
many,.,TRBJ1-2,TRBV7-2,TGTGCCAGCAGCTTAGGGGAAGGGTTGGGATATGGCTACACCTTC,CASSLGEGLGYGYTF
many,TRBD1,TRBJ2-7,TRBV10-2,TGCGCCAGCAGGGAGACAGGGGGCCTAACCTCCTACGAGCAGTACTTC,CASRETGGLTSYEQYF
many,TRBD1,TRBJ2-5,TRBV11-2,TGTGCCAGCAGAAATACAGGGGTAGAGACCCAGTACTTC,CASRNTGVETQYF
.,.,TRBJ1-1,TRBV29-1,TGCAGCGTTGAAGTGAGGGGAAAGGACACTGAAGCTTTCTTT,CSVEVRGKDTEAFF
.,.,TRBJ2-2,TRBV29-1,TGCAGCGGCGGGCCACGGGACGGGGAGCTGTTTTTT,CSGGPRDGELFF
.,TRBD2,TRBJ2-2,TRBV6-2/TRBV6-3,TGTGCCAGCAGTTCCTTAGCGGGGACGAACACCGGGGAGCTGTTTTTT,CASSSLAGTNTGELFF
few,TRBD2,TRBJ2-1,TRBV7-7,TGTGCCAGCAGCCCAGGGGCTAGCGGGGGGGGGGCCTACAATGAGCAGTTCTTC,CASSPGASGGGAYNEQFF
.,.,TRBJ2-7,TRBV7-8,TGTGCCAGCAGCTTGGGGGGCCGGACCGTTTACGAGCAGTACTTC,CASSLGGRTVYEQYF
few,.,TRBJ1-5,TRBV7-6,TGTGCCAGCAGCCTAGCTATAATAGGGGGGCCCCAGCATTTT,CASSLAIIGGPQHF
many,.,TRBJ2-7,TRBV6-2/TRBV6-3,TGTGCCAGCAGTTACTCGACCTCCCCTAAAGAGCAGTACTTC,CASSYSTSPKEQYF
.,TRBD1,TRBJ1-1,TRBV28,TGTGCCAGCAGTTCGGGGGACAGGGTAAGGGACACTGAAGCTTTCTTT,CASSSGDRVRDTEAFF
.,TRBD1,TRBJ1-3,TRBV2,TGTGCCAGCAGTGAATGGCCGACAGGGGGCTTTGGAAACACCATATATTTT,CASSEWPTGGFGNTIYF
.,.,TRBJ2-1,TRBV7-2,TGTGCCAGCAGCCCTAGGGTTGAGCAGTTCTTC,CASSPRVEQFF
many,TRBD1,TRBJ1-5,TRBV12-3/TRBV12-4,TGTGCCAGCAGAGCCGGGACAGGGTATCAGCCCCAGCATTTT,CASRAGTGYQPQHF
few,.,TRBJ1-1,TRBV19,TGTGCCAGTAGTGTCCAAAAGGACACTGAAGCTTTCTTT,CASSVQKDTEAFF
.,TRBD2,TRBJ2-1,TRBV20-1,TGCAGTGCTAGGAGTCTAGCGGGTGGTGGGGGGAATGAGCAGTTCTTC,CSARSLAGGGGNEQFF
many,TRBD2,TRBJ2-1,TRBV7-7,TGTGCCAGCAGCTTAGTGGCGGGGGGGCCCAATGAGCAGTTCTTC,CASSLVAGGPNEQFF
few,TRBD1,TRBJ1-1,TRBV19,TGTGCCAGCAACTTTGACAGGGTGGGCACTGAAGCTTTCTTT,CASNFDRVGTEAFF
.,TRBD2,TRBJ2-1,TRBV28,TGTGCCAGCAGGGGAGGACTAGCGGGAGCCTACGACAATGAGCAGTTCTTC,CASRGGLAGAYDNEQFF
few,TRBD1,TRBJ2-5,TRBV5-4,TGTGCCAGCAGCCCCCGGACAGGGGATCTAAAGGAGACCCAGTACTTC,CASSPRTGDLKETQYF